The 2 T cell receptor beta chains below come from one sample, sequenced in a study of blood T cell repertoires in COVID-19. Assay used: immunoSEQ multiplex PCR; TCRdb lists only in-frame clones, some missing. The table lists around 330,000 clones, 85% to 90% of them singletons, with around 4% in the top ten. Input material: peripheral blood. The receptors derive from a woman between 45 and 60 years old with active or convalescent COVID-19.

The V call is TRBV10-3, the J call TRBJ1-1; 7 positions agree with TRBD1. The CDR3 loop spans 13 amino acids. CDR1 and CDR2 from the germline V gene are ENHRY and SYGVKD. With 11 bases clipped from V and 0 bases from J, the junction kept 6 bases outside the gene matches. DNA for the CDR3: TGTGCCGCGCGGGACAGATTGAACACTGAAGCTTTCTTT. Translating gives CAARDRLNTEAFF.

The CDR3 protein is CASSFVHRGTEAFF. The CDR3, as DNA: TGTGCCAGCAGTTTTGTGCACAGGGGGACTGAAGCTTTCTTT. This chain joins TRBV27 and TRBJ1-1; 8 bases line up with TRBD1. CDR3 length: 14 amino acids. V was pared by 3 bases and J by 5 bases, with 5 bases of the junction left unmatched. Germline V CDR1 and CDR2: MNHEY, SMNVEV (reference sequence).